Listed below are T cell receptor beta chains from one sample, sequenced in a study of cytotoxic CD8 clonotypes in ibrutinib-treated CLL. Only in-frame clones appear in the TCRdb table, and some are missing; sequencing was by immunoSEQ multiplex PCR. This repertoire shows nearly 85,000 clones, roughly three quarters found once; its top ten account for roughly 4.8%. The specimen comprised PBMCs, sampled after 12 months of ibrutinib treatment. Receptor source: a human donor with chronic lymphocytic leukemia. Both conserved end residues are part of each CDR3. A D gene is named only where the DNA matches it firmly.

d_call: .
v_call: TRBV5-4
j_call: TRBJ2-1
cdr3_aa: CASSLASYNEQFF

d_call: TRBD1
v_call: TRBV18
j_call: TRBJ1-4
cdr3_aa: CASSSSPRQGGKLFF

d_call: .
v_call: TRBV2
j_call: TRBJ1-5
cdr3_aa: CASSEGLDGNQPQHF

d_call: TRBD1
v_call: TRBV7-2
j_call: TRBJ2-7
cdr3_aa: CASSRDRVTYEQYF

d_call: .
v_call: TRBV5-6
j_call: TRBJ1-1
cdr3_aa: CARGENTEAFF

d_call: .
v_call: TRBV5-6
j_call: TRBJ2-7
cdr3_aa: CASSHRPGLALRFAYEQYF

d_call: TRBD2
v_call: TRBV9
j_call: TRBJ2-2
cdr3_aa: CASSVASAGTNTGELFF

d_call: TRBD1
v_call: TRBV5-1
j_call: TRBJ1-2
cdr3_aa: CASRHQSGQAYGYTF

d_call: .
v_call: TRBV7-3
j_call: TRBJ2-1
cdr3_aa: CASSLAGTEYNEQFF

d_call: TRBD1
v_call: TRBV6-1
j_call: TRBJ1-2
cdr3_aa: CASSEAGDRRSYGYTF

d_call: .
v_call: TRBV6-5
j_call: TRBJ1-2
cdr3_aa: CASRDDRTLGYTF

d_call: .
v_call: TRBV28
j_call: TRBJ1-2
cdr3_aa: CGCGGLNYGYTF

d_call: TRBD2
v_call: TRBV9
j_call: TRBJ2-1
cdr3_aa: CASSATSGDYNEQFF

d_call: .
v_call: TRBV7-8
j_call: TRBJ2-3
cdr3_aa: CASSLGAGYWGDTQYF

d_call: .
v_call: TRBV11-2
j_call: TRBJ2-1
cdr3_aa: CARPQAANEQFF

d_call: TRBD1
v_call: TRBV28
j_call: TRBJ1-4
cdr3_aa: CASSAPWQGGEKLFF

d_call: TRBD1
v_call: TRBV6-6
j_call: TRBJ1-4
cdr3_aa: CASSYADRAGKLFF

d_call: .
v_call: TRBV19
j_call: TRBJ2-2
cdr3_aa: CASGQHSGLTGELFF

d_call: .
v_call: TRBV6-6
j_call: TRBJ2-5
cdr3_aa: CASSYGPQETQYF

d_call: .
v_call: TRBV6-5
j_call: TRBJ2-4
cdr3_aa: CASSGRRRNIQYF

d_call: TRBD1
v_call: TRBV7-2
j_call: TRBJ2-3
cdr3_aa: CASSPETGPDTQYF

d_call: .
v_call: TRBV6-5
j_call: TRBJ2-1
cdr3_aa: CASSLSNEQFF

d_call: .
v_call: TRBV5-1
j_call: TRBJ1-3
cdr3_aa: CASSLGPVGVGNTIYF

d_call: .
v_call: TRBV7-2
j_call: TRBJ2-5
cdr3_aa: CASSSRGQETQYF

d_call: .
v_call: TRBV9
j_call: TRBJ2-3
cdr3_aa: CASSRIMDTQYF

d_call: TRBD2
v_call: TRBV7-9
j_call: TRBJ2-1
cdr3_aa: CASSQESGRAHNEQFF

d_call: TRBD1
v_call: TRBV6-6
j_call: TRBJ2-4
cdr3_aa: CASSPRTGMYIQYF

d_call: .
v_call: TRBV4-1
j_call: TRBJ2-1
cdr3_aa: CASSQEDLVPSSYNEQFF

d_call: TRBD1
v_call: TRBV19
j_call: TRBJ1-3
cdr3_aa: CASTLRPGQGGNTIYF

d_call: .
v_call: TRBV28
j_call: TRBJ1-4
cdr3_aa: CASLGTENEKLFF

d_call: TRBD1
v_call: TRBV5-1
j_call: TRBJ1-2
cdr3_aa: CASSGGYTGTAYGYTF

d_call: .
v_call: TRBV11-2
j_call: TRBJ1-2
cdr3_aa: CASSAEIYGYTF

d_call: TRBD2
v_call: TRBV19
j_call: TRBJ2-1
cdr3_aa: CASSMRREMGNEQFF

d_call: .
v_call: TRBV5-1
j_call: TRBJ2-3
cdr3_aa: CASNMDTSLDTQYF

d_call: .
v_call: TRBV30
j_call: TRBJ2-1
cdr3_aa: CAWSRDANNEQFF

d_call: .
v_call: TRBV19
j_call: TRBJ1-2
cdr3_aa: CASSLHGANYNYGYTF

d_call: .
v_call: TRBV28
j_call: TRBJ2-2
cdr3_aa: CASYRGDTGELFF

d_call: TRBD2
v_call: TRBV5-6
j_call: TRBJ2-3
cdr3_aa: CASSWGTSGSPDTQYF

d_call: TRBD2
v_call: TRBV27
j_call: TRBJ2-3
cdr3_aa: CASSLRRAGRSSTDTQYF

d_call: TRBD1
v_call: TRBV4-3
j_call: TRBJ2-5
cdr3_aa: CASSQWDRVQETQYF

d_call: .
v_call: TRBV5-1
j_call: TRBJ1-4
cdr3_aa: CASSPLVVWGATNEKLFF

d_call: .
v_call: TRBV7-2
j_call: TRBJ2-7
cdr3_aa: CASSPSGAASYEQYF